A single sample gave rise to the 15 T cell receptor beta chains below, sequenced in a study of type 1 regulatory T cells. A single record per CDR3 protein comes from TCRdb applying MiXCR to the reads. The sample lists about 5,800 distinct CDR3 sequences, around 29% occurring once. Their cognate antigens are unknown. Sample: cultured T cells, either the whole culture or a sorted T cell fraction (not recorded which). Subset of the sample: Tr1-enriched cell product generated in vitro against host alloantigens. These receptors all stem from a human donor in good health.

In its sample, this clonotype is medium-sized. The V gene is TRBV7-3, the J gene TRBJ1-4; tentative D call: TRBD1 (6 bases). Germline loops: CDR1 SGHTA, CDR2 FQGTGA. This CDR3 has 14 amino acids. V was trimmed by 7 bases and J by 5 bases, leaving 14 bases between them. In nucleotides, the CDR3 is TGTGCCAGCACCCGCCTAGGACAGAATGAAAAACTGTTTTTT. Translation gives CASTRLGQNEKLFF.

This clonotype was counted ten times or more. The gene calls are TRBV5-6 and TRBJ2-1; D is possibly TRBD1 or TRBD2 (6 bases each). Germline lookup yields CDR1 SGHDT and CDR2 YYEEEE. The CDR3 has 12 amino acids. V was cut by 4 bases and J by 11 bases, with 13 bases left in between. The CDR3 DNA is TGTGCCAGCAGCCGAGGGGGGATGAAGCAGTTCTTC. It specifies CASSRGGMKQFF.

The genes are TRBV20-1 and TRBJ1-2; D possibly corresponds to TRBD1 (5 bases). CDR1 is DFQATT, CDR2 SNEGSKA, per germline (reference sequence). CDR3 length: 13 residues. CDR3 sequence: CNAMTGAGYGYTF. The CDR3 DNA is TGCAATGCGATGACCGGGGCGGGGTATGGCTACACCTTC.

Comments on this clonotype: A much more abundant neighbour one base away suggests this may be a read error. The V call is TRBV12-3 or TRBV12-4, the J call TRBJ2-3, with TRBD2 as a possible D gene (5 bases). The CDR3 extends over 14 amino acids. CDR3 protein: CANSFVWESDTQYF. The CDR3 DNA reads TGTGCCAACAGTTTCGTGTGGGAGTCTGATACGCAGTATTTT.

This clonotype was seen repeatedly, ten times or more. The chain employs TRBV10-3 and TRBJ2-5, with 7 bases lining up with TRBD2. The germline V gene has CDR1 ENHRY and CDR2 SYGVKD. Unmatched junction bases numbered 4, after V lost 6 bases and J lost 3 bases. This CDR3 has 13 amino acids. The CDR3 spells CAIRRAGKETQYF. DNA of the CDR3: TGTGCCATCAGAAGAGCGGGAAAAGAGACCCAGTACTTC.

Relative to its sample, this clonotype is medium-sized. The chain links TRBV7-2 to TRBJ2-5; the D call may be TRBD1 or TRBD2 (6 bases each). CDR3 size: 16 residues. Germline V gene sequence: CDR1 SGHTA, CDR2 FQGNSA. Deletions cut 3 bases from V and 0 bases from J, with 14 bases between. Here the CDR3 reads CASSFKGGGNQETQYF. As DNA, the CDR3 is TGTGCCAGCAGCTTTAAAGGGGGAGGTAACCAAGAGACCCAGTACTTC.

Relative to its sample, this clonotype is medium-sized. This chain joins TRBV5-1 and TRBJ2-3, with 10 bases that match TRBD2. The CDR3 has 16 amino acids. Germline V gene data show CDR1 as SGHRS and CDR2 as YFSETQ. J gave up 5 bases and V 3 bases, and 9 bases lay outside the gene matches. CDR3 nucleotides: TGCGCCAGCAGCTCCCTACTAGCGGGAATGGTAGATACGCAGTATTTT. It codes for CASSSLLAGMVDTQYF.

The gene calls are TRBV20-1 and TRBJ1-5; 9 nucleotides line up with TRBD1. The germline CDR1 and CDR2 sequences are DFQATT and SNEGSKA (reference sequence). The CDR3 sequence is 15 residues long. Germline trimming cut 3 bases from V and 4 bases from J; bases unmatched to any gene: 7. The CDR3 here is CSASGQGLRNQPQHF. CDR3 bases: TGCAGTGCTAGTGGACAGGGGTTAAGGAATCAGCCCCAGCATTTT.

The chain recombines TRBV7-2 with TRBJ2-6; D may be TRBD1 (5 bases). CDR1 SGHTA and CDR2 FQGNSA come from the germline V gene. This CDR3 comprises 17 residues. Trimming pared 0 bases from V and 1 base from J, leaving 10 bases between. The CDR3 here is CASSLAGHSSGANVLTF. CDR3 nucleotides: TGTGCCAGCAGCTTAGCAGGACACTCATCTGGGGCCAACGTCCTGACTTTC.

This clonotype was detected many times. The chain recombines TRBV18 with TRBJ2-7, with a tentative D call TRBD2 (5 bases). V was shortened by 3 bases and J by 0 bases, with 12 bases between the two germline ends. The CDR3 spans 15 residues. Germline CDR1 and CDR2: KGHSH and LQKENI. CDR3 residues: CASSPGVASSYEQYF. The CDR3 DNA is TGTGCCAGCTCACCCGGGGTAGCGTCCTCCTACGAGCAGTACTTC.

This clonotype was seen a single time. The chain carries TRBV6-5 and TRBJ2-3; D gene uncertain. The CDR3 runs to 15 residues. Trimming cost V 6 bases and J 5 bases, with 18 bases left between them. Germline assignment: CDR1 MNHEY and CDR2 SVGAGI. DNA of the CDR3: TGTGCCAGCAGCTCCCAGCCTCCAATACGAGATACGCAGTATTTT. Translating gives CASSSQPPIRDTQYF.

The genes are TRBV4-2 and TRBJ2-1, with 12 bases identical to TRBD2. The CDR3 totals 14 residues. J lost 15 bases, V lost 0 bases, and 6 bases had no gene match. From germline, CDR1 is LGHNA and CDR2 YNFKEQ. DNA of the CDR3: TGTGCCAGCAGCCAAGATCGACTAGCGGGAGTTTCGTTCTTC. Translated: CASSQDRLAGVSFF.

This clonotype counts as medium-sized. CDR3 residues: CASSPGLEKTQYF. CDR3 nucleotides: TGCGCCAGCAGCCCAGGACTAGAAAAGACCCAGTACTTC. V and J are TRBV5-1 and TRBJ2-5; 7 nucleotides line up with TRBD2. The CDR3 length is 13 residues. V shed 4 bases, J shed 6 bases, and the junction held 6 bases outside the gene matches. CDR1 SGHRS and CDR2 YFSETQ come from the germline V gene.

This clonotype is labeled medium-sized (0.01 to 0.1%). V gene TRBV7-6 combines with J gene TRBJ2-7, with 7 bases identical to TRBD2. Germline CDR1 reads SGHVS; CDR2 reads FNYEAQ. J lost 2 bases, V lost 5 bases, and 15 bases had no gene match. The CDR3 sequence is 17 residues long. CDR3 coding DNA: TGTGCCAGCAGCCGCGCCTCGGTTGCGGGAGATACCTACGAGCAGTACTTC. Translating gives CASSRASVAGDTYEQYF.

The table lists this clonotype with many counts. This chain links TRBV5-4 with TRBJ2-1; D might be TRBD1 or TRBD2, each matching 6 bases. Per germline, CDR1 SGHNT and CDR2 YYREEE (reference sequence). Trimming took off 0 bases at V and 5 bases at J, with 12 bases between the two ends. This CDR3 has 15 residues. The DNA of the CDR3 is TGTGCCAGCAGCTTGGCCGGGGGCCGCCACAATGAGCAGTTCTTC. This codes for CASSLAGGRHNEQFF.